This TCR beta chain was identified during a study of T cells after yellow fever vaccination (dated by TCRdb to the late 2010s). With respect to the entire study: The SMART-Seq v4 Ultra Low Input RNA kit was used to prepare libraries from fractions with low cell numbers. Bulk PBMC replicates and cell subsets were isolated from blood drawn at multiple timepoints before and after both primary and secondary immunization. Two healthy male donors, one aged 18 to 30 and one aged 30 to 40 years, were included in the cohort. Bulk TCR alpha and beta repertoires were sequenced longitudinally to track T-cell clones before and after primary and booster YFV17D yellow fever vaccination. The research as a whole found: The secondary T-cell response was found to be weaker but faster than the primary response, with a peak reached on day 5 rather than on day 15. After the booster, most of the clones that had expanded following primary vaccination were detected again (approximately 96% of CD4 and 80% to 90% of CD8), which suggests that memory was broadly maintained. A small share of clonotypes was detected in both CD4 and CD8 compartments, with the overlap likely arising from convergent recombination. Because the study included only a couple of donors, the extent to which the findings can be generalized is limited. Computational filtering was required because FACS-sorted repertoires could contain abundant contaminating clonotypes from the bulk population.

As regards this clonotype: Its antigen target is currently unknown. The sample holds no much larger clone one base away, and base qualities are not on file.

Read against the paper, the sample's treatment or condition label means: live attenuated yellow fever vaccine strain. At each blood-draw timepoint, two biological replicates of bulk PBMCs were collected. PBMCs were isolated from peripheral blood using a standard Ficoll-Paque protocol. RNA was extracted with TriZol from bulk PBMCs, CD4 and CD8 fractions, and dextramer-positive and dextramer-negative fractions. Instrument used: Illumina NovaSeq 6000. TCR cDNA was synthesized by 5'RACE template switching, which introduced a universal primer site and unique molecular identifiers. Priming of cDNA synthesis was performed from both the TCR alpha and TCR beta constant segments. Libraries were amplified in two PCR steps, with sample barcodes and sequencing adapters added in the second step. Libraries were sequenced on Illumina HiSeq 2500 (2x100 bp) or NovaSeq (2x150 bp). On the authors' methods: Demultiplexing of reads and collapsing into UMI consensus sequences were performed with MIGEC, and V(D)J alignment was carried out with MiXCR. Using edgeR on replicate PBMC samples, clonotypes were called vaccine-responding if FDR was below 0.01 and the log2 fold change was above 5 up to day 15. CD4 or CD8 identity was assigned to each bulk clonotype according to whether the clonotype was present at higher abundance in the sequenced CD4 repertoire or the sequenced CD8 repertoire. The raw public data were reprocessed by TCRdb itself: fastp quality trimming at Q25, MiXCR clonotype calling, in-frame beta chains only. Entries that share a CDR3 protein sequence are merged under the most common genes and DNA. These V and J calls are TCRdb output, not the study's own analysis. This sample comprises about 330,000 distinct CDR3 sequences, 4.1% of them detected only once. The biggest ten clones account for roughly 24% of the sample.

This clonotype was sampled from a young man who received the YFV17D yellow fever vaccine. The sequencing used PBMCs, collected 5 days after the yellow fever booster vaccination.

The nucleotide sequence is TGCAGCGTTGTGGATGGGGTTAATGAAAAACTGTTTTTT. Its amino acids are CSVVDGVNEKLFF. The chain was built from TRBV29-1 and TRBJ1-4; the D gene lacks a confident call. Measured from the cysteine to the phenylalanine, the CDR3 is 13 residues long. The retained sequence is limited to the CDR3, 39 bases, with the frame set at the first base. V is pared back by 4 bases and J by 4 bases, with 10 bases lying between the germline termini. Based on the germline V gene, the CDR1 and CDR2 sequences are SQVTM and ANQGSEA.